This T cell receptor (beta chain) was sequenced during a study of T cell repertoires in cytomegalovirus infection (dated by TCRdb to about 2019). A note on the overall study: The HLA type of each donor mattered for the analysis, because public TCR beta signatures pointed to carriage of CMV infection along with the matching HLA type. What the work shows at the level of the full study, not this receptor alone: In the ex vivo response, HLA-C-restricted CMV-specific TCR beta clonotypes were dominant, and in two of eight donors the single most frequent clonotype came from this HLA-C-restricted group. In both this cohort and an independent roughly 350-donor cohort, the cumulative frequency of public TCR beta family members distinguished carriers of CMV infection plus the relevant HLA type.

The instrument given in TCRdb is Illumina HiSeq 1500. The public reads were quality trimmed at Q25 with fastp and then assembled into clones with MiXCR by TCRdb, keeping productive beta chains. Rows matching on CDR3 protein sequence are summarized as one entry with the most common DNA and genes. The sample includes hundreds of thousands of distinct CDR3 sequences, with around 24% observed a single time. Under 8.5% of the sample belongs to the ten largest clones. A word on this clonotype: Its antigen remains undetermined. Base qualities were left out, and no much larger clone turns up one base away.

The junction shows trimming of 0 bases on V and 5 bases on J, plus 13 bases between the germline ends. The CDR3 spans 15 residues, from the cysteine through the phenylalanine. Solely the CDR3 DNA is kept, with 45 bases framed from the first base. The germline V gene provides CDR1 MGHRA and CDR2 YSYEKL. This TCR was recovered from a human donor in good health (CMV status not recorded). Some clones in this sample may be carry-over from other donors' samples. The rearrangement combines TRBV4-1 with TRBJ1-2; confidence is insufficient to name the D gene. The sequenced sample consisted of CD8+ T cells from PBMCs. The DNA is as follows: TGCGCCAGCAGCCAAGATCGGGCAGGAGGTTATGGCTACACCTTC. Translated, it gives CASSQDRAGGYGYTF.